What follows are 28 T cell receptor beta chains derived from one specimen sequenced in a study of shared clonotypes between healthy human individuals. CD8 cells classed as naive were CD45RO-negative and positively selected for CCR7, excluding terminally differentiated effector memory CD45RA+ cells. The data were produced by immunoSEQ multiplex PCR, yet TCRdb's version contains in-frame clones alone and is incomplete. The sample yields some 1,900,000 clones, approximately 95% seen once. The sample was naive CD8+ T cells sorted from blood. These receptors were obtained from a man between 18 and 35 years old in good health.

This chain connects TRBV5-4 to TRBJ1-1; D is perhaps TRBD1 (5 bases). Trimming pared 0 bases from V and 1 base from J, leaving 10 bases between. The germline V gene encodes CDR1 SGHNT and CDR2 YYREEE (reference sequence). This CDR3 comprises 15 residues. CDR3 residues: CASSLEMRGNTEAFF. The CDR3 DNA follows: TGTGCCAGCAGCTTGGAGATGAGGGGGAACACTGAAGCTTTCTTT.

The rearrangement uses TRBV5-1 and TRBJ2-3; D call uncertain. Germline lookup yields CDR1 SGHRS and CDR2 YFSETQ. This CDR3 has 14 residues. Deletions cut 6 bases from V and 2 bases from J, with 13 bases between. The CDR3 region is CASTLGLLTDTQYF. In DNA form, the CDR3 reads TGCGCCAGCACCCTCGGGCTACTCACAGATACGCAGTATTTT.

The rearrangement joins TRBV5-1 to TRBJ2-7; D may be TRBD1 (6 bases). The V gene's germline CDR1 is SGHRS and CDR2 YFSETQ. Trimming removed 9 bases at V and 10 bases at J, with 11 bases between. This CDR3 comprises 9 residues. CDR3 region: CAKDRKQYF. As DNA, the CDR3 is TGCGCCAAAGACAGGAAACAGTACTTC.

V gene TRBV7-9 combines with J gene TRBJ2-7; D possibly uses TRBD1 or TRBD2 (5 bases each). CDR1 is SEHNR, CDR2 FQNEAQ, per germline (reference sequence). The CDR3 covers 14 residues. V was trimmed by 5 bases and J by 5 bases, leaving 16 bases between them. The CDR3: CASSPGTGLHEQYF. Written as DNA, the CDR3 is TGTGCCAGCAGCCCCGGGACGGGCTTACACGAGCAGTACTTC.

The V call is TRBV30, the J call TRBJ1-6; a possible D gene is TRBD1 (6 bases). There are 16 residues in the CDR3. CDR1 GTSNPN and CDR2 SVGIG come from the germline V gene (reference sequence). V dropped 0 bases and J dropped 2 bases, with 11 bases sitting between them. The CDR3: CAWSVLAGAYNSPLHF. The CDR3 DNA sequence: TGTGCCTGGAGTGTACTAGCAGGGGCCTATAATTCACCCCTCCACTTT.

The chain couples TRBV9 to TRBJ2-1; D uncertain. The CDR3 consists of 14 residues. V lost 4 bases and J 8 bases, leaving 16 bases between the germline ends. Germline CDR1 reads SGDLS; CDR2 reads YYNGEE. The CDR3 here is CASSPRAIIDEQFF. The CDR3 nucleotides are TGTGCCAGCAGCCCCCGGGCTATCATCGATGAGCAGTTCTTC. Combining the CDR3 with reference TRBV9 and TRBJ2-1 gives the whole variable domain DSGVTQTPKHLITATGQRVTLRCSPRSGDLSVYWYQQSLDQGLQFLIQYYNGEERAKGNILERFSAQQFPDLHSELNLSSLELGDSALYFCASSPRAIIDEQFFGPGTRLTVL.

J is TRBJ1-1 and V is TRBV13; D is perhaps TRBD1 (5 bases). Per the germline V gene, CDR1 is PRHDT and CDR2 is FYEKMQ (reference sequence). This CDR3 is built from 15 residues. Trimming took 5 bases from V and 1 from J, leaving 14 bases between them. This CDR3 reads CASSRGPKGNTEAFF. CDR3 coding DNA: TGTGCCAGCAGCCGGGGCCCAAAGGGGAACACTGAAGCTTTCTTT. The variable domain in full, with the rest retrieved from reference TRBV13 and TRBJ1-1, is AAGVIQSPRHLIKEKRETATLKCYPIPRHDTVYWYQQGPGQDPQFLISFYEKMQSDKGSIPDRFSAQQFSDYHSELNMSSLELGDSALYFCASSRGPKGNTEAFFGQGTRLTVV.

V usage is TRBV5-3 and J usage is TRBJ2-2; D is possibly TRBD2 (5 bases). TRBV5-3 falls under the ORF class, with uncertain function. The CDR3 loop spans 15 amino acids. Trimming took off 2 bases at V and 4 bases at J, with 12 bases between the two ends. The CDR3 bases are TGTGCCAGAAGCTTAGCTAGCAAGGGCACCGGGGAGCTGTTTTTT. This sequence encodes CARSLASKGTGELFF.

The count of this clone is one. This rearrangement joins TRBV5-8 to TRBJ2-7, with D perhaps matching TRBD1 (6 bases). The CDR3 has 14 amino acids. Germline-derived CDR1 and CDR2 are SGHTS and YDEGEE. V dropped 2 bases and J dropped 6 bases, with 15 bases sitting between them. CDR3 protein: CASSFLDSVLEQYF. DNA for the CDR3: TGTGCCAGCAGCTTCCTGGACAGCGTCCTCGAGCAGTACTTC.

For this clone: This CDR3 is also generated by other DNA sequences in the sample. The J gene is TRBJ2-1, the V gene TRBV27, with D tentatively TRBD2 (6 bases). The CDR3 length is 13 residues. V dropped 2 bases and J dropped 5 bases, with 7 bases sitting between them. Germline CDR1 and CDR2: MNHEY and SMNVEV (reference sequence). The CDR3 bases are TGTGCCAGCAGTTTAGGAGGGGACAATGAGCAGTTCTTC. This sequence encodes CASSLGGDNEQFF.

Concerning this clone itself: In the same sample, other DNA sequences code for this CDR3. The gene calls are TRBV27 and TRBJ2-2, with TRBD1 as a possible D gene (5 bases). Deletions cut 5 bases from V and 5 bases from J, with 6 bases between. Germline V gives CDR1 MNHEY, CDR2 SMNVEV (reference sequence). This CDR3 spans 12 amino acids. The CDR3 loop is CASSPGTGELFF. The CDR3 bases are TGTGCCAGCAGTCCAGGGACCGGGGAGCTGTTTTTT.

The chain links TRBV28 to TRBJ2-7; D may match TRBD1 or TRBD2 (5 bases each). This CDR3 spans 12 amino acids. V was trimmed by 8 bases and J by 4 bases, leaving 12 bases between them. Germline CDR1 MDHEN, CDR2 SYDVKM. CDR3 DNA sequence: TGTGCCAGCCAAGGGTGGGGGTACGAGCAGTACTTC. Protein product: CASQGWGYEQYF. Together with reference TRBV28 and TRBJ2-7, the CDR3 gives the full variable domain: DVKVTQSSRYLVKRTGEKVFLECVQDMDHENMFWYRQDPGLGLRLIYFSYDVKMKEKGDIPEGYSVSREKKERFSLILESASTNQTSMYLCASQGWGYEQYFGPGTRLTVT.

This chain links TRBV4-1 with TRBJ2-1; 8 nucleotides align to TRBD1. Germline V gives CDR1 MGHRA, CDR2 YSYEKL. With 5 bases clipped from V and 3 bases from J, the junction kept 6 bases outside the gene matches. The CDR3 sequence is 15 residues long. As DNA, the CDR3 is TGCGCCAGCAGCTTAAGGGGGACAGGCTACAATGAGCAGTTCTTC. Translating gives CASSLRGTGYNEQFF.

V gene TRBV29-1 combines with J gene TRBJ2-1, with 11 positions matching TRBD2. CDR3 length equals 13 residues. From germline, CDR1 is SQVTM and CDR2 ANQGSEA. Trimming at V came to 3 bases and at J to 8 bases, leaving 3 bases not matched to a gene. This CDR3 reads CSVETSGIDEQFF. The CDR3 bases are TGCAGCGTTGAGACTAGCGGGATTGATGAGCAGTTCTTC.

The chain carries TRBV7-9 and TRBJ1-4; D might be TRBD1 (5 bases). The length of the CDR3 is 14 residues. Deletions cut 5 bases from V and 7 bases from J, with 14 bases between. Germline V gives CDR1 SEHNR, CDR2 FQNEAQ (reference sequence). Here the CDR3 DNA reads TGTGCCAGCAGCCTCTACGCAGGGTTTGAAAAACTGTTTTTT. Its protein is CASSLYAGFEKLFF.

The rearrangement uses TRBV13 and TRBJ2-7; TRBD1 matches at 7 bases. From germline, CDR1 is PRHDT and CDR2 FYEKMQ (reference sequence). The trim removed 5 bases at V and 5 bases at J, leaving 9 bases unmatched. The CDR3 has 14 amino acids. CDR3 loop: CASSPERGLNEQYF. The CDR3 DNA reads TGTGCCAGCAGCCCTGAGAGGGGGCTTAACGAGCAGTACTTC.

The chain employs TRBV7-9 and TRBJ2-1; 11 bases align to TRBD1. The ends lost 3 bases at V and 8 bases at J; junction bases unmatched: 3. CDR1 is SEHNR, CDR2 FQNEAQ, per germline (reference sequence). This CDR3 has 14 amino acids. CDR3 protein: CASSFRTGGDEQFF. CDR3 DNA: TGTGCCAGCAGCTTCCGGACAGGGGGCGATGAGCAGTTCTTC. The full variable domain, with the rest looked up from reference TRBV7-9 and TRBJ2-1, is DTGVSQNPRHKITKRGQNVTFRCDPISEHNRLYWYRQTLGQGPEFLTYFQNEAQLEKSRLLSDRFSAERPKGSFSTLEIQRTEQGDSAMYLCASSFRTGGDEQFFGPGTRLTVL.

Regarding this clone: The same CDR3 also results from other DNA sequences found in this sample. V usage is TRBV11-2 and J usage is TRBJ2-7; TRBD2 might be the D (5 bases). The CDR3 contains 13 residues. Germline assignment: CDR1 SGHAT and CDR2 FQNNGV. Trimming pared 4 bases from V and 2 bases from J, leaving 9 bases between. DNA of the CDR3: TGTGCCAGCAGCTCCGGCGGGCCCTACGAGCAGTACTTC. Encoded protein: CASSSGGPYEQYF.

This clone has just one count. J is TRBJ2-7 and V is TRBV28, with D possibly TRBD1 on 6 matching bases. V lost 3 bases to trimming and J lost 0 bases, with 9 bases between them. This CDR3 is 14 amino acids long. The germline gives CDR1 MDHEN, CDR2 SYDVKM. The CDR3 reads CASSLTGYSYEQYF. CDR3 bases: TGTGCCAGCAGTTTGACAGGATACTCCTACGAGCAGTACTTC.

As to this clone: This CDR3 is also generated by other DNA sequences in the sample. The DNA for the CDR3 is TGTGCCAGCAGTTTAATCCGCGAAGACACCGGGGAGCTGTTTTTT. Its translation: CASSLIREDTGELFF. The chain has TRBV28 and TRBJ2-2; D is unresolved. Germline lookup yields CDR1 MDHEN and CDR2 SYDVKM. This CDR3 has 15 residues. V was shortened by 2 bases and J by 3 bases, with 10 bases between the two germline ends.

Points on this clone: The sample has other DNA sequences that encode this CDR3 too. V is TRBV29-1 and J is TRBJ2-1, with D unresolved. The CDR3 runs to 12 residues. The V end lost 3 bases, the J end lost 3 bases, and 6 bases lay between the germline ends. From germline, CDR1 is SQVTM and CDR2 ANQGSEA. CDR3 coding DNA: TGCAGCGTTGAGGGCGGCTACAATGAGCAGTTCTTC. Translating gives CSVEGGYNEQFF.

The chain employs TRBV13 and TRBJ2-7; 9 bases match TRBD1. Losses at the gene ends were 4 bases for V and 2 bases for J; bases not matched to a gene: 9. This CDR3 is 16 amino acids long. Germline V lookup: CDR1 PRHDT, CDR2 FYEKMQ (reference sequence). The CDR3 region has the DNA TGTGCCAGCAGCTCGGCGACAGGGGGGTATCCCTACGAGCAGTACTTC. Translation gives CASSSATGGYPYEQYF.

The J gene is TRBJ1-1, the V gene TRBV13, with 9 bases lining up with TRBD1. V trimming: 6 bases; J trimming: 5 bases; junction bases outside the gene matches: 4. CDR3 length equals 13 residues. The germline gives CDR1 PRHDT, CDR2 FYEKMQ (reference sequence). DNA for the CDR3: TGTGCCAGCAGTGGGGACAGGGTAACTGAAGCTTTCTTT. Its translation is CASSGDRVTEAFF.

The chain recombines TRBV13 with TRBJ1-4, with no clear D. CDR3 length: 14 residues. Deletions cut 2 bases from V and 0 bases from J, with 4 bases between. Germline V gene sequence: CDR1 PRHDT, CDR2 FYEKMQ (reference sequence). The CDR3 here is CASSLQATNEKLFF. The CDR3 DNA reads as TGTGCCAGCAGCTTACAGGCAACTAATGAAAAACTGTTTTTT.

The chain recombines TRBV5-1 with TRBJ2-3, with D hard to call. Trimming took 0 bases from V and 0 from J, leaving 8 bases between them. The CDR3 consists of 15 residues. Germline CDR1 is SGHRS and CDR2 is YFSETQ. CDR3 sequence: CASSLDSTSTDTQYF. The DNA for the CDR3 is TGCGCCAGCAGCTTGGATTCCACTAGCACAGATACGCAGTATTTT.

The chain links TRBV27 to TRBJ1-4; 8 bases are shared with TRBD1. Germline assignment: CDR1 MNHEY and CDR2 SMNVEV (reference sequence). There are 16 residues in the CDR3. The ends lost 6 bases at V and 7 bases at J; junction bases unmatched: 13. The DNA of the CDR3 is TGTGCCAGCAGATCCGGACAGGGTGGAGTCGGTGAAAAACTGTTTTTT. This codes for CASRSGQGGVGEKLFF. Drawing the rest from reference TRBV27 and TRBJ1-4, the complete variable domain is EAQVTQNPRYLITVTGKKLTVTCSQNMNHEYMSWYRQDPGLGLRQIYYSMNVEVTDKGDVPEGYKVSRKEKRNFPLILESPSPNQTSLYFCASRSGQGGVGEKLFFGSGTQLSVL.

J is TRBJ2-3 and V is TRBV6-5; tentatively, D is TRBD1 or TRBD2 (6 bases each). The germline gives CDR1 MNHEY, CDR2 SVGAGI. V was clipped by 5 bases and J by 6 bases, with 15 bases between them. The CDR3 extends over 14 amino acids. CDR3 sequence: CASSQGTAWDTQYF. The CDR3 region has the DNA TGTGCCAGCAGTCAGGGGACTGCGTGGGATACGCAGTATTTT.

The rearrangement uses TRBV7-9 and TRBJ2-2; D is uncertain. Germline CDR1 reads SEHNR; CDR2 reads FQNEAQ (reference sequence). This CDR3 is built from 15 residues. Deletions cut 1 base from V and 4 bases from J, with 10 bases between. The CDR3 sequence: CASSLEGYSTGELFF. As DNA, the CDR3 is TGTGCCAGCAGCTTAGAGGGCTATTCCACCGGGGAGCTGTTTTTT.